This T cell receptor (beta chain) was documented in a study of T cells expressing NK-cell markers (TCRdb year 2020). Turning to the overall study: In sorted CD3+CD56+NKG2C+, CD3+CD56+NKG2C- and CD3+CD56-NKG2C+ T-cell subsets from about eight donors, TCR beta-chain repertoires were profiled. Among the eight sequenced donors, seven were HCMV-seropositive and one was HCMV-seronegative. All eight donors whose samples were sequenced were randomly selected healthy volunteers, three of them men and five women. Illumina HiSeq 2000/2500, MiSeq or NextSeq was used to sequence libraries as 2 x 150 bp reads. Points the paper makes about the study in general: In 5 to 7 donors, the dominant CD3+CD56+NKG2C+ clonotypes ranked among the top 10 CD8+ clonotypes, making up roughly 1.0-7.0% of CD8+ T cells. Whether the expanded NKG2C-expressing T cell clones were specific for HCMV antigens was left unclear. Those dominant clonotypes were again the most abundant among CD3+CD56-NKG2C+ cells in a handful of donors, at roughly 28.3-60.1%.

HCMV-specific IgG was detected in serum with a commercial ELISA kit to determine HCMV serostatus. Ficoll density gradient centrifugation was used to isolate peripheral blood mononuclear cells from blood. Sequencing used an Illumina HiSeq 2000. TCR beta cDNA libraries were prepared using 5'RACE template switching, which introduced a universal primer site and unique molecular identifiers. cDNA synthesis was primed from the TCR beta constant segment and was followed by two successive PCR amplification steps. In the source study's methods: MIGEC was used to demultiplex reads and group the reads by UMI, and MiTCR was used to assemble and quantify clonotypes. To exclude erroneous sequences, any TCR cDNA sequence not supported by at least two reads was discarded. The tcR package was used for downstream repertoire analysis, with clonotypes matched between fractions based on CDR3 nucleotide sequence plus V segment. Antigen specificity was annotated against VDJdb with VDJmatch, allowing one amino acid substitution in CDR3. Each CDR3 protein sequence appears as one entry after TCRdb reprocessed the reads, and no DNA is included. The V and J calls were not made by the authors but by TCRdb's processing. The table held for this sample gives roughly 300,000 distinct CDR3 sequences. Jointly, the top ten make up 4% to 5% of the sample.

CDR1 and CDR2 are read off the germline V gene as MDHEN and SYDVKM. Counted from cysteine to phenylalanine, this CDR3 has 11 amino acids. A DNA sequence was not provided. Note on this clonotype: Its cognate antigen has yet to be identified.

Sample: blood T cells: a sorted CD56 or NKG2C T cell subset, CD4+ or CD8+ T cells, or bulk PBMC T cells (not recorded which). The clonotype originates from a woman aged 18-70 years in good health. The chain is assembled from TRBV28 and TRBJ2-1. CDR3 protein: CASSPRNEQFF.